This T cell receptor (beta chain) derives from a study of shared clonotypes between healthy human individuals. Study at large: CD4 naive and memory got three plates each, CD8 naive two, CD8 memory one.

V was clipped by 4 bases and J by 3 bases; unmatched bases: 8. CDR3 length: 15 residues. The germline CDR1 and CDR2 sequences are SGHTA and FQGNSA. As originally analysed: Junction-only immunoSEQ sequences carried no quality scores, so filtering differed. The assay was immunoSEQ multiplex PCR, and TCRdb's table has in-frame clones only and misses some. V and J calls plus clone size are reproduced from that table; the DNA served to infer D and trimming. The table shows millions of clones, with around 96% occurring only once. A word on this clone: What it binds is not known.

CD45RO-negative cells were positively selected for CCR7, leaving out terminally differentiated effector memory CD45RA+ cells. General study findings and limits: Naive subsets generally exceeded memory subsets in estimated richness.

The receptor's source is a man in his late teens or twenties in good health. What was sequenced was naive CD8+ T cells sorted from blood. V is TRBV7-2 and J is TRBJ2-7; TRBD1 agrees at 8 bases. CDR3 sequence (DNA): TGTGCCAGCAGCTCGATAGACAGGGGAATCTACGAGCAGTACTTC. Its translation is CASSSIDRGIYEQYF. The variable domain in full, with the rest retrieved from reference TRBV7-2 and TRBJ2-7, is GAGVSQSPSNKVTEKGKDVELRCDPISGHTALYWYRQSLGQGLEFLIYFQGNSAPDKSGLPSDRFSAERTGGSVSTLTIQRTQQEDSAVYLCASSSIDRGIYEQYFGPGTRLTVT.